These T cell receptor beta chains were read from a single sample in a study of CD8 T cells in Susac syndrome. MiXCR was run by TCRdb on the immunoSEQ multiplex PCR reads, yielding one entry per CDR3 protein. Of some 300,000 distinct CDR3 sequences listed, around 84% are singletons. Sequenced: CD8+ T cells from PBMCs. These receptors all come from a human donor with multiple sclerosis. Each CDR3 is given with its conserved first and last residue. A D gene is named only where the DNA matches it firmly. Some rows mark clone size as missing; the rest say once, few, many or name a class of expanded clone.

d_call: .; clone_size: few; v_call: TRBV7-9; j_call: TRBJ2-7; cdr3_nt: TGTGCCAGCAGCTTAGGATGGGGGGGGCTCCACGAGCAGTACTTC; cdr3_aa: CASSLGWGGLHEQYF
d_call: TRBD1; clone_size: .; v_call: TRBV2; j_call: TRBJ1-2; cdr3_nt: TGTGCCAGCAGTGCTTCCGGGACAGGGACCTATGGCTACACCTTC; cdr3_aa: CASSASGTGTYGYTF
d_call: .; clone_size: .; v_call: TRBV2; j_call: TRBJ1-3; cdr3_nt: TGTGCCAGCAGTGAAGCGGGCAGTCGAGGAGGAAACACCATATATTTT; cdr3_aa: CASSEAGSRGGNTIYF
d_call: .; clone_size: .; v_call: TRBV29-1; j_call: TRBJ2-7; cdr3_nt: TGCAGCGTTGAAGATCCAGTCTTTCCCTACGAGCAGTACTTC; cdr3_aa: CSVEDPVFPYEQYF
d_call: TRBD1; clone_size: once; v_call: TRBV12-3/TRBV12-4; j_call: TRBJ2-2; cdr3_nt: TGTGCCAGCAGCCCTAGGGACAGGGTTGAAGGGGAGCTGTTTTTT; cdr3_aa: CASSPRDRVEGELFF
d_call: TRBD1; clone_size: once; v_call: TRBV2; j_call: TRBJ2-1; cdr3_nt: TGTGCCAGCAGTGAAGCGGGGACAGGGTCGTGGGAGCAGTTCTTC; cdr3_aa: CASSEAGTGSWEQFF
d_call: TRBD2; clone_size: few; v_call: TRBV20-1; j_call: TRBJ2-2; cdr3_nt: TGCAGTGCTAGAGATCTTCTACTAGCGGGAGTTACCGGGGAGCTTTTTTTT; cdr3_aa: CSARDLLLAGVTGELFF
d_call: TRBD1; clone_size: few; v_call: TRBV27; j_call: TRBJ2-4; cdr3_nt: TGTGCCAGCAGTTCGCGGGACAGGGAGGAAAAAAACATTCAGTACTTC; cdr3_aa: CASSSRDREEKNIQYF
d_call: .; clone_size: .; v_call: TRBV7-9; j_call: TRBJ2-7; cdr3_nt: TGTGCCAGCAGCCCGACCGCCTCTGCGGCCTACGAGCAGTACTTC; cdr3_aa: CASSPTASAAYEQYF
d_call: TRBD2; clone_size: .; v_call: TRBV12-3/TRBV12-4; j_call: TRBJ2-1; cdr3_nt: TGTGCCAGCAGTTCATTCCACAGAGCGGGACCCTACAATGAGCAGTTCTTC; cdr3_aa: CASSSFHRAGPYNEQFF
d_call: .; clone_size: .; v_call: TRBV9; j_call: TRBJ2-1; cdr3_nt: TGTGCCAGCGATCCTAACAATGAGCAGTTCTTC; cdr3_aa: CASDPNNEQFF